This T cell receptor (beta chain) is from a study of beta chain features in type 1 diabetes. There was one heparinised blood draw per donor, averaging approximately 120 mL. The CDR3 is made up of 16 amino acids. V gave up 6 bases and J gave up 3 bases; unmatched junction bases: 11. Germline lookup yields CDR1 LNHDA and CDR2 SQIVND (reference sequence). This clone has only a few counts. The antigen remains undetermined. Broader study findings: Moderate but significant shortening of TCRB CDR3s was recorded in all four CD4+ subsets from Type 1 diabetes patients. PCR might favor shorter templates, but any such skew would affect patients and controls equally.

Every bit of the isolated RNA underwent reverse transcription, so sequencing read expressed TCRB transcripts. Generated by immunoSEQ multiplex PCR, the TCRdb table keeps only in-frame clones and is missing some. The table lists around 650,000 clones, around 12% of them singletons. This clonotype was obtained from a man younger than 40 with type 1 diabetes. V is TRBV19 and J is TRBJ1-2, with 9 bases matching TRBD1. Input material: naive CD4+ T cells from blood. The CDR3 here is CASRPRPGQGDYGYTF. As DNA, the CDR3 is TGTGCCAGTAGACCTCGACCGGGACAGGGTGACTATGGCTACACCTTC.